The present T cell receptor beta chain was sequenced within a study of OX40 agonist ivuxolimab in advanced cancers. Assay: immunoSEQ multiplex PCR; the TCRdb copy retains only in-frame clones and omits some. The data show about 77,000 clones, 85% seen once. This CDR3 is built from 11 residues. V was pared by 5 bases and J by 7 bases, with 9 bases between. Germline V gene lookup returns CDR1 DFQATT and CDR2 SNEGSKA (reference sequence). This sequence joins TRBV20-1 and TRBJ2-4, with D possibly called TRBD1 or TRBD2 (5 bases each). The receptor was derived from an adult with an advanced solid tumor such as melanoma, head and neck, liver or kidney cancer. Sequencing was performed on CD4+ or CD8+ T cells sorted from blood, taken in a trial of the OX40 agonist ivuxolimab. CDR3 DNA: TGCAGTGCTGGGGGAGTGAACATTCAGTACTTC. It is translated as CSAGGVNIQYF.